Each of the 14 T cell receptor beta chains below was sequenced from the same sample in a study of blood T cell repertoires in COVID-19. Method: immunoSEQ multiplex PCR; TCRdb's copy keeps in-frame clones and lacks some. Of hundreds of thousands of clones listed, 88% were seen once; the top ten hold 0.8% to 1%. Sequenced input: PBMCs or T cells enriched from blood (not recorded which). The source is a woman aged 25 to 39 who had recovered from COVID-19.

Only one count was recorded for this clone. The gene calls are TRBV7-2 and TRBJ2-7; 10 positions match TRBD1. V lost 5 bases to trimming and J lost 1 base; unmatched junction nucleotides: 8. The CDR3 is 16 residues long. Germline values: CDR1 SGHTA, CDR2 FQGNSA. The CDR3, as DNA: TGTGCCAGCAGCCTTAGAGACAGGGGGCGATCCTACGAGCAGTACTTC. Its protein is CASSLRDRGRSYEQYF.

The chain combines TRBV5-1 with TRBJ2-5; 8 nucleotides align to TRBD1. In germline, CDR1 is SGHRS, CDR2 YFSETQ. This CDR3 comprises 15 residues. The V segment lost 0 bases and the J segment 5 bases; nucleotides outside the gene matches: 6. The DNA of the CDR3 is TGCGCCAGCAGCTTGGGACAGGGGATGTGGGAGACCCAGTACTTC. Translated, it gives CASSLGQGMWETQYF. The whole variable domain, remainder taken from reference TRBV5-1 and TRBJ2-5, is KAGVTQTPRYLIKTRGQQVTLSCSPISGHRSVSWYQQTPGQGLQFLFEYFSETQRNKGNFPGRFSGRQFSNSRSEMNVSTLELGDSALYLCASSLGQGMWETQYFGPGTRLLVL.

The rearrangement links TRBV5-6 to TRBJ2-7, with no clear D. This CDR3 region has 12 residues. Germline values: CDR1 SGHDT, CDR2 YYEEEE. The ends were cut back, 1 base at V and 5 bases at J, with 7 bases in the middle. DNA of the CDR3: TGTGCCAGCAGCTTGCCCGGTAACGAGCAGTACTTC. Protein product: CASSLPGNEQYF.

This chain joins TRBV7-3 and TRBJ2-7, with TRBD2 matching over 7 bases. This CDR3 spans 16 amino acids. The V gene end was trimmed by 5 bases and the J gene end by 3 bases; junction bases not matched to a gene: 13. Germline CDR1 is SGHTA and CDR2 is FQGTGA. CDR3 bases: TGTGCCAGCAGCCCCTACGGTGGGGGGGGGATCTACGAGCAGTACTTC. It specifies CASSPYGGGGIYEQYF.

The chain carries TRBV27 and TRBJ1-1; unclear D gene. This CDR3 contains 14 residues. Germline CDR1 reads MNHEY; CDR2 reads SMNVEV (reference sequence). Trimming stripped 2 bases from V and 2 bases from J, with 9 bases between. CDR3 coding DNA: TGTGCCAGCAGTTTAACCACAGTAAACACTGAAGCTTTCTTT. Protein sequence: CASSLTTVNTEAFF.

The chain carries TRBV21-1 and TRBJ2-5; the D call of TRBD2 is as the table states it, not checked on the DNA. TRBV21-1 is tagged as a pseudogene. The CDR3 runs to 12 residues. CDR3 bases: TGTGCCCCCCCGGGGGGTAAAGAGACCCAGTACTTC. The encoded protein is CAPPGGKETQYF.

Concerning this clone: Different DNA sequences within this sample yield the same CDR3. The chain carries TRBV4-1 and TRBJ2-7; 7 positions match TRBD1. From germline, CDR1 is MGHRA and CDR2 YSYEKL. The J segment lost 0 bases and the V segment lost 1 base, leaving 0 bases of the junction unmatched. This CDR3 contains 14 residues. The CDR3 sequence: CASSQGQGSYEQYF. The CDR3 DNA reads TGCGCCAGCAGCCAAGGACAGGGCTCCTACGAGCAGTACTTC.

This sequence joins TRBV27 and TRBJ1-5; D gene uncertain. With 3 bases removed from V and 7 bases from J, the gap between germline ends came to 10 bases. CDR3 length: 13 amino acids. Germline-derived CDR1 and CDR2 are MNHEY and SMNVEV (reference sequence). CDR3 sequence reads: CASSFSSFQPQHF. The CDR3 coding sequence is TGTGCCAGCAGTTTCTCTTCCTTCCAGCCCCAGCATTTT.

The chain combines TRBV6-2 or TRBV6-3 with TRBJ2-5, with 12 bases aligning to TRBD2. The germline V gene has CDR1 MNHEY and CDR2 SVGEGT. The V and J ends lost 6 bases and 3 bases, in that order; junction bases with no gene match: 11. This CDR3 has 17 amino acids. For the CDR3, the DNA is TGTGCCAGCAGCCGAACACCGGGACTAGCGGGTAAAGAGACCCAGTACTTC. Protein: CASSRTPGLAGKETQYF.

This clone was observed once. The chain uses TRBV27 and TRBJ2-7; 10 nucleotides match TRBD1. V shed 3 bases and J 0 bases; nucleotides not matched to a gene: 8. CDR1 is MNHEY and CDR2 is SMNVEV in the germline V gene (reference sequence). The CDR3 has 17 amino acids. The CDR3 region is CASSFLGQGQGSYEQYF. The CDR3 DNA reads as TGTGCCAGCAGTTTTTTGGGACAGGGGCAAGGCTCCTACGAGCAGTACTTC.

The chain uses TRBV28 and TRBJ2-1; 7 bases align to TRBD1. CDR1 and CDR2 (germline): MDHEN, SYDVKM. This CDR3 is 16 amino acids long. The V gene end was trimmed by 5 bases and the J gene end by 2 bases; junction bases not matched to a gene: 9. The CDR3 DNA reads TGTGCCAGCAGTCGCAACAGGGGAGTCCCCTACAATGAGCAGTTCTTC. It translates to CASSRNRGVPYNEQFF.

The gene calls are TRBV30 and TRBJ1-1; TRBD1 matches 7 bases. Germline lookup yields CDR1 GTSNPN and CDR2 SVGIG (reference sequence). The CDR3 covers 13 residues. The V gene end was trimmed by 3 bases and the J gene end by 11 bases; junction bases not matched to a gene: 12. CDR3 amino acids: CAWSPRQGRRAFF. The DNA of the CDR3 is TGTGCCTGGAGCCCTAGACAGGGTAGGAGGGCTTTCTTT.

The CDR3 spells CASSLDPWTGSNYGYTF. The DNA of the CDR3 is TGTGCCAGCAGCTTAGATCCCTGGACAGGGAGTAACTATGGCTACACCTTC. The chain couples TRBV11-3 to TRBJ1-2, with 8 bases that match TRBD1. CDR1 and CDR2 (germline): SGHNT, YENEEA. Trimming took 0 bases from V and 1 from J; bases not matched to a gene: 7. The CDR3 covers 17 residues.

The V gene is TRBV27, the J gene TRBJ2-3; 7 bases agree with TRBD2. The CDR3 contains 15 residues. Looked up from germline, CDR1 is MNHEY and CDR2 is SMNVEV (reference sequence). The V and J ends lost 4 bases and 1 base, in that order; junction bases with no gene match: 5. The CDR3 bases are TGTGCCAGCAGTTCCAAGCGGGACCGCACAGATACGCAGTATTTT. Residues: CASSSKRDRTDTQYF.